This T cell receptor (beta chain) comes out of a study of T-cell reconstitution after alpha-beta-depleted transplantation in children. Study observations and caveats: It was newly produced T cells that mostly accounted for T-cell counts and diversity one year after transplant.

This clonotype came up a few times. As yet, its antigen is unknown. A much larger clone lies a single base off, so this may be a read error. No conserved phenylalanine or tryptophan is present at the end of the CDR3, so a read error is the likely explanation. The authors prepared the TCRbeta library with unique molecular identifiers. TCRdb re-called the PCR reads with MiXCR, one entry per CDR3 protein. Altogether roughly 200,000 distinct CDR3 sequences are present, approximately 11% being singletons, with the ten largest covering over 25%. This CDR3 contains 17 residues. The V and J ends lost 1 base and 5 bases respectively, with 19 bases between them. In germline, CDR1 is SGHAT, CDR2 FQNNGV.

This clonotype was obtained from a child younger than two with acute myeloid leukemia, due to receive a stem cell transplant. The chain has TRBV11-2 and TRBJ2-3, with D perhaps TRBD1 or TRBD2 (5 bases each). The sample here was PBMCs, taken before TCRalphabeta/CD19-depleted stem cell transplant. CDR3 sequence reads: CASSLGGPGIRQDTQYL. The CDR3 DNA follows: TGTGCCAGCAGCTTAGGGGGACCCGGTATTCGGCAAGATACGCAGTATTTG.